This T cell receptor (beta chain) was sequenced during a study of cytomegalovirus exposure and HLA in healthy donors. Notes on the study in general: The study assumed roughly uniform donor sequencing depth for presence/absence analyses. In an earlier analysis, most TCR beta V segments were productive about 87% or about 30% of the time. Later analysis indicated greater clonal expansion among HLA-associated TCR beta chains than among equally common other chains. A later analysis found that most CMV-associated TCR beta chains appeared HLA-restricted.

PCR involved 60 Vbeta and 13 Jbeta primers. Produced via immunoSEQ multiplex PCR; TCRdb's table is partial and in-frame only. Here the sample spans 120,000 or so clones, 60% to 85% being singletons. Comments on this clone: The antigen is not known.

The CDR3 consists of 19 residues. Germline assignment: CDR1 WSHSY and CDR2 SAAADI. V trimming: 6 bases; J trimming: 3 bases; junction bases outside the gene matches: 15. The chain uses TRBV10-2 and TRBJ2-7; 15 positions match TRBD2. Sample: PBMCs. This TCR was sampled from a man in his forties or fifties in good health and CMV-seropositive. CDR3 DNA: TGCGCCAGCAGCGCCATTCGAGGACTAGCGGGAGGGCGGGGCTACGAGCAGTACTTC. Its protein is CASSAIRGLAGGRGYEQYF.